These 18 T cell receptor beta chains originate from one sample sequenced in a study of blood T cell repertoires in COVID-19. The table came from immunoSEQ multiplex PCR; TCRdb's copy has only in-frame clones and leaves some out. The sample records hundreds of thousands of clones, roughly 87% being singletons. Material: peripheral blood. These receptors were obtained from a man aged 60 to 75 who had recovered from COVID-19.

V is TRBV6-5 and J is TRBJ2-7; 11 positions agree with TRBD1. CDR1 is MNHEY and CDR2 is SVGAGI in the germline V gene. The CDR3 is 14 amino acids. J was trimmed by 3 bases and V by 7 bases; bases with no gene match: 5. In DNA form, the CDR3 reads TGTGCCAGCACTAGGGACAGGGGGATCTACGAGCAGTACTTC. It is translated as CASTRDRGIYEQYF.

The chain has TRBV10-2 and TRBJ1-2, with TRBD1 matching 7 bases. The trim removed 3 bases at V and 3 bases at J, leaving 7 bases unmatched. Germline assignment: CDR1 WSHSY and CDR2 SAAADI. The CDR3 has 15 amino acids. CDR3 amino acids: CASSDSGGQHYGYTF. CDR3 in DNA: TGCGCCAGCAGTGACTCAGGGGGACAGCACTATGGCTACACCTTC.

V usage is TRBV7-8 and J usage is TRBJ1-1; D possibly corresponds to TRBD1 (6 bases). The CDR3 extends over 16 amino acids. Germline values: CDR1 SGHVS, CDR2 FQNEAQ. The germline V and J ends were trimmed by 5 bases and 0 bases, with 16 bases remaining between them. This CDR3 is CASSPGLTGLNTEAFF. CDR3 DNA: TGTGCCAGCAGCCCTGGACTGACAGGCCTGAACACTGAAGCTTTCTTT. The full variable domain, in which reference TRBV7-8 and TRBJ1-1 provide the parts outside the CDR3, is GAGVSQSPRYKVAKRGQDVALRCDPISGHVSLFWYQQALGQGPEFLTYFQNEAQLDKSGLPSDRFFAERPEGSVSTLKIQRTQQEDSAVYLCASSPGLTGLNTEAFFGQGTRLTVV.

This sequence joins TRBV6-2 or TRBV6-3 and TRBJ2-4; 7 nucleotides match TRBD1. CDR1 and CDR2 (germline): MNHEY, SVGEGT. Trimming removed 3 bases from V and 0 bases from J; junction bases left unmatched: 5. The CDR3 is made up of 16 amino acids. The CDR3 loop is CASSYGGQTAKNIQYF. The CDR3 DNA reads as TGTGCCAGCAGTTATGGGGGACAGACAGCCAAAAACATTCAGTACTTC.

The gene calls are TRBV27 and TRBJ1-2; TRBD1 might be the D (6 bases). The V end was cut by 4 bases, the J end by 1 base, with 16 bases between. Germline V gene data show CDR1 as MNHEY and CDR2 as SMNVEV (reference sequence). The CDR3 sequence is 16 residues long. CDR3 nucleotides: TGTGCCAGCAGTTCATGGACAGCGAACGATAACTATGGCTACACCTTC. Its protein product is CASSSWTANDNYGYTF.

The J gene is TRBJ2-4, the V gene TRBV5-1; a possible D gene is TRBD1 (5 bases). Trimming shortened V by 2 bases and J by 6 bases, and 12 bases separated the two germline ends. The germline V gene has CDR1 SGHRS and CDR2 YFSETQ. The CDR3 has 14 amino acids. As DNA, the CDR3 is TGCGCCAGCAGCTTCGACAGAACCCCAAACATTCAGTACTTC. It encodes CASSFDRTPNIQYF.

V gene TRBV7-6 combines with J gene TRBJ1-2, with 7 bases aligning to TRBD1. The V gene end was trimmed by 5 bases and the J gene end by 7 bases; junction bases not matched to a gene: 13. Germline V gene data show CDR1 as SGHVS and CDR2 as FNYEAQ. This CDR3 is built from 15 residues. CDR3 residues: CASSHTKTGSGGYTF. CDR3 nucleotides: TGTGCCAGCAGCCACACCAAGACAGGGTCTGGTGGCTACACCTTC. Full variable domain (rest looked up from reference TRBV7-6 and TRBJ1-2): GAGVSQSPRYKVTKRGQDVALRCDPISGHVSLYWYRQALGQGPEFLTYFNYEAQQDKSGLPNDRFSAERPEGSISTLTIQRTEQRDSAMYRCASSHTKTGSGGYTFGSGTRLTVV.

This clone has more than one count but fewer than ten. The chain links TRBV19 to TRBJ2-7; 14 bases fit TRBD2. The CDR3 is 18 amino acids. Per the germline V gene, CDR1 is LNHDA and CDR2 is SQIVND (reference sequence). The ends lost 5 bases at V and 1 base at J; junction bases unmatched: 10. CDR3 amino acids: CASSSSGLAGGWSYEQYF. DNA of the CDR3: TGTGCCAGTAGTTCGAGTGGACTAGCGGGGGGTTGGTCCTACGAGCAGTACTTC.

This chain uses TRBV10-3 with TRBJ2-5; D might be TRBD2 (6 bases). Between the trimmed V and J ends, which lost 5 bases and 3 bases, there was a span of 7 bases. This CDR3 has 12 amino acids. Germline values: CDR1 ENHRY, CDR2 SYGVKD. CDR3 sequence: CAISPGEETQYF. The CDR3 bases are TGTGCCATCAGTCCGGGGGAAGAGACCCAGTACTTC.

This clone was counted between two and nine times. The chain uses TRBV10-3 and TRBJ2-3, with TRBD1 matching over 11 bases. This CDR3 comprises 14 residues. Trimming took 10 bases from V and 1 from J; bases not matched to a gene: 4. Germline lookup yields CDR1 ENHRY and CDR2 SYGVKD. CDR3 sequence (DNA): TGTGCCAGCGGGACAGGGGGGGGCACAGATACGCAGTATTTT. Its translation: CASGTGGGTDTQYF.

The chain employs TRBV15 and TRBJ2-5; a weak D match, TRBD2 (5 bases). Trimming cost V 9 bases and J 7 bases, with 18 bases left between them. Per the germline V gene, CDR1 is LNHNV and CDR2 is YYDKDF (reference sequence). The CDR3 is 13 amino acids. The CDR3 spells CATRLPSLRTQYF. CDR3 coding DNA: TGTGCCACTAGACTACCTTCCCTCCGGACCCAGTACTTC. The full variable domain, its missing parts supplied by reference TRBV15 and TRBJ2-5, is DAMVIQNPRYQVTQFGKPVTLSCSQTLNHNVMYWYQQKSSQAPKLLFHYYDKDFNNEADTPDNFQSRRPNTSFCFLDIRSPGLGDTAMYLCATRLPSLRTQYFGPGTRLLVL.

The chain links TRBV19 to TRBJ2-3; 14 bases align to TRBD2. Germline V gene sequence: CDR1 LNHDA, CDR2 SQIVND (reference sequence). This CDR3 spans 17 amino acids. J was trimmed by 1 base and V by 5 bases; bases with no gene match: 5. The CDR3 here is CASSPRTSGRRTDTQYF. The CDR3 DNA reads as TGTGCCAGTAGTCCCCGGACTAGCGGGAGGCGCACAGATACGCAGTATTTT.

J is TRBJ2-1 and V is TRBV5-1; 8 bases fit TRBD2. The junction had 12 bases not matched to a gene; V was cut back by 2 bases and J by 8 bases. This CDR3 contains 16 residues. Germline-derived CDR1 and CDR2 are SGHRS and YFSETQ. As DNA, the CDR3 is TGCGCCAGCAGCTTCCGGACCGGGACTAGAGTCGATGAGCAGTTCTTC. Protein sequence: CASSFRTGTRVDEQFF.

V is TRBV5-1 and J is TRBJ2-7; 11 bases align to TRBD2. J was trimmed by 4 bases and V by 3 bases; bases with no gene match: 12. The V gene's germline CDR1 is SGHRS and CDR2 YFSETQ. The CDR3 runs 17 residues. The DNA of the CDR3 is TGCGCCAGCAGCTACAGATCTAGCGGGGGGTTCATATACGAGCAGTACTTC. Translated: CASSYRSSGGFIYEQYF.

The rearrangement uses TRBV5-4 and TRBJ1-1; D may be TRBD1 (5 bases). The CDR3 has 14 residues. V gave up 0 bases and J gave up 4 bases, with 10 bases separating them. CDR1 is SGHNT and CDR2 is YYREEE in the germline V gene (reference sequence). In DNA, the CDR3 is TGTGCCAGCAGCTTGGGTCAGGGATTCACTGAAGCTTTCTTT. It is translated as CASSLGQGFTEAFF. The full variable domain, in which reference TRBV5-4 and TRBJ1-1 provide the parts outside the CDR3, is ETGVTQSPTHLIKTRGQQVTLRCSSQSGHNTVSWYQQALGQGPQFIFQYYREEENGRGNFPPRFSGLQFPNYSSELNVNALELDDSALYLCASSLGQGFTEAFFGQGTRLTVV.

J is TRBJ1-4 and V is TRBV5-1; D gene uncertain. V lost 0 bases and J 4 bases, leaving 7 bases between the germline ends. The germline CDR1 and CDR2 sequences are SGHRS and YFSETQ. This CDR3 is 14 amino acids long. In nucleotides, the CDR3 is TGCGCCAGCAGCTTGGATCCCCTTAATGAAAAACTGTTTTTT. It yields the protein CASSLDPLNEKLFF.

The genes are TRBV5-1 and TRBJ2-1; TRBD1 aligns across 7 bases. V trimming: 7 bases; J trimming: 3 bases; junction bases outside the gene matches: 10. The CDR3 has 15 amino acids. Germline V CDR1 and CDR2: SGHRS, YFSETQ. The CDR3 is CASFVEGAVYNEQFF. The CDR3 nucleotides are TGCGCCAGCTTTGTCGAGGGGGCTGTCTACAATGAGCAGTTCTTC.

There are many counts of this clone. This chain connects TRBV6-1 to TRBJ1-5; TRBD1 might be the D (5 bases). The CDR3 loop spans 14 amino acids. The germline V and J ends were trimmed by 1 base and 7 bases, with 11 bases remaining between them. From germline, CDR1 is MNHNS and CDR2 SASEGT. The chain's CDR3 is CASSEDPGPQPQHF. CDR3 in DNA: TGTGCCAGCAGTGAAGACCCAGGGCCCCAGCCCCAGCATTTT.